This section outlines one T cell receptor beta chain sequence together with its context. Its antigen has not been determined. A much more abundant neighbour one base away suggests this may be a read error. The method was PCR. DNA from cultured CD4+ T cells was subjected to TCR sequencing with the Oncomine TCR Beta short-read assay at the Johns Hopkins FTIC core. The QIAamp micro DNA kit was used to extract genomic DNA from the cultured CD4+ T cells. The Oncomine TCR Beta libraries from cultured CD4+ T cells were pooled using unique dual indexes and then sequenced on an Illumina iSeq 100. The authors' pipeline ran thus. Non-productive sequences were removed, and CDR3s that did not start with C, did not end with F or W, or were shorter than 7 amino acids were discarded. Antigen-specific clonotypes were identified with the MANAFEST web application by comparing peptide-stimulated wells with reference and other culture wells. Positive clones required FDR below 0.05, an odds ratio above 5, and productive frequency above 0.1% in at least two of three replicate wells. A clonotype counted as cross-reactive if it showed significant expansion both in the SARS-CoV-2 spike wells and in at least one common cold coronavirus spike condition. CDR3 homology was assessed with Levenshtein distances (stringdist) and unrooted phylogenetic trees (ape) in R version 3.6.1. TCRdb redid the processing of the public reads, applying fastp at Q25 and MiXCR, and retained in-frame beta chains. Identical CDR3 protein sequences are pooled into one entry, listed with their most common genes and DNA. The V and J calls reflect TCRdb's pipeline rather than the authors' work. Present in this sample are around 15,000 distinct CDR3 sequences, approximately 81% of which were seen just once. The ten biggest clones cover approximately 9.1% of the sample.

From the germline V gene, CDR1 is SGHVS and CDR2 is FQNEAQ. Spanning cysteine to phenylalanine, the CDR3 consists of 16 amino acids. Only CDR3 DNA remains: 48 bases, in frame from the first base. The junction shows trimming of 1 base on V and 3 bases on J, and the gene matches do not reach 7 bases of it. This specimen belongs to a study of vaccination and CD4 T cells after COVID-19 (dated by TCRdb to the early 2020s). The study in broad terms: The convalescent cohort comprised six males and four females, including two Hispanic individuals, seven Caucasians, two Asians and one multiracial person. Participants got two doses of the Pfizer-BioNTech BNT162b2 vaccine (n=8) or two doses of the Moderna mRNA-1273 vaccine (n=2). Culture stimuli were overlapping spike peptide pools from SARS-CoV-2 and from the common cold coronaviruses HCoV-NL63, HCoV-OC43 and HCoV-229E. The spike-specific CD4+ TCR repertoire was compared before and after mRNA vaccination in fewer than eleven COVID-19 convalescent patients and a handful of infection-naive healthy vaccine recipients. As controls, cultures received a CEFX viral epitope pool (the positive control), an HIV-1 Nef peptide pool (the negative control), or no peptide at all. Post-vaccine blood samples were obtained a median of approximately 74 days after the second vaccine dose, with a range of roughly 12 to 250 days. Post-COVID blood samples from convalescent patients were collected a median of around 100 days after diagnosis, with a range of 35 to 161 days. Findings and caveats that apply to the study as a whole: The median count of SARS-CoV-2-reactive clonotypes went up from approximately 22 after infection to 38 after vaccination, although the change was not significant. Only a relatively small number of convalescent patients were included in the study, and early timepoints following natural infection were not analyzed. In convalescent patients, nearly all vaccine-specific clones (304 of 307) were found to be mono-reactive for SARS-CoV-2 spike rather than cross-reactive with common cold coronaviruses. In convalescent patients, a median around 84% of post-vaccine SARS-CoV-2-reactive clones were detected only after vaccination, and vaccine-specific priming was suggested by this finding.

This sample's treatment or condition label indicates: roughly 11-day PBMC culture with coronavirus spike peptide pools or control peptides (ViraFEST assay). The ViraFEST assay, used in the study, expanded antigen-specific T cells with peptide pools and then identified the expanded clonotypes through TCR sequencing. The absence of prior SARS-CoV-2 infection in healthy vaccine recipients was confirmed by negative nucleocapsid antibody tests before and after vaccination. Each well held about 1.8 million PBMCs cultured with around 9 ug/ml peptide pools in IMDM containing roughly 4.7% human AB serum and 8 to 10 IU/ml IL-2. Half of the culture medium was replaced with fresh IL-2-containing medium on days 3 and 7. Once the cells had been in culture for 10 days, the EasySep CD4+ T cell isolation kit was used to isolate CD4+ T cells by negative selection. Ficoll-Paque Plus gradient centrifugation was used to isolate PBMCs from whole blood, and the isolated PBMCs were then either used fresh or cryopreserved at -140C. In general, triplicate wells were set up for every culture condition.

This chain joins TRBV7-8 to TRBJ2-3, and 7 junctional nucleotides match TRBD1. The input for sequencing was CD4+ T cells from blood, cultured in vitro, taken after SARS-CoV-2 vaccination. The clonotype was recovered from a human donor who received a COVID-19 vaccine. The CDR3 protein: CASSLVTGRGTDTQYF. The sequence in DNA is TGTGCCAGCAGCTTAGTGACAGGGCGAGGAACAGATACGCAGTATTTT.